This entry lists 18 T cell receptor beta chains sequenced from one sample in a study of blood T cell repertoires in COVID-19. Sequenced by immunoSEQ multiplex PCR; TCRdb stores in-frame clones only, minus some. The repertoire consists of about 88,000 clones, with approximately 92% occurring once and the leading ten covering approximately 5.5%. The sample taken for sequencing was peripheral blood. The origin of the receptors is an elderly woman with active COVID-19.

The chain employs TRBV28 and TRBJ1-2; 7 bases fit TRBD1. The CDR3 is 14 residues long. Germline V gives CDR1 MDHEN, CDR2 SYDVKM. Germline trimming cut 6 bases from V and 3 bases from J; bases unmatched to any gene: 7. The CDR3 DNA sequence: TGTGCCAGCAGAGACAGGGCCCTAGACTATGGCTACACCTTC. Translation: CASRDRALDYGYTF.

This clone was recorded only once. The CDR3 loop is CASSSRTSGTETQYF. CDR3 nucleotides: TGTGCCAGCAGCTCGCGGACTAGCGGGACGGAGACCCAGTACTTC. This chain uses TRBV11-2 with TRBJ2-5; 12 bases align to TRBD2. This CDR3 region has 15 residues. Germline trimming cut 4 bases from V and 5 bases from J; bases unmatched to any gene: 5. In germline, CDR1 is SGHAT, CDR2 FQNNGV.

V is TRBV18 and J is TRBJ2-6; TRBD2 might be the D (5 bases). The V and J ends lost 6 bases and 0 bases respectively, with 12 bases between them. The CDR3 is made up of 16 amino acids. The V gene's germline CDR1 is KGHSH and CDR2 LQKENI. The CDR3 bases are TGTGCCAGCTCCGCGACGGGGAGCTCTGGGGCCAACGTCCTGACTTTC. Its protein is CASSATGSSGANVLTF.

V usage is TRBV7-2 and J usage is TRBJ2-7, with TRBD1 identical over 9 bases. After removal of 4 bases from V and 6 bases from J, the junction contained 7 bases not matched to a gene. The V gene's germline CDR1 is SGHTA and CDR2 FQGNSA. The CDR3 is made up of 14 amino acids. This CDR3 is CASSSGTGFFEQYF. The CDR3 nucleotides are TGTGCCAGCAGCTCCGGGACAGGGTTTTTCGAGCAGTACTTC.

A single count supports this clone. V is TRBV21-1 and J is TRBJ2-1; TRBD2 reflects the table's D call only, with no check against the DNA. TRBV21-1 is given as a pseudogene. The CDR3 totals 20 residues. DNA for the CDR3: TGTGCCAGCAGCAAAATTGGGGGAGGACTCTCAACCCGCTCCTACAATGAGCAGTTCTTC. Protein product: CASSKIGGGLSTRSYNEQFF.

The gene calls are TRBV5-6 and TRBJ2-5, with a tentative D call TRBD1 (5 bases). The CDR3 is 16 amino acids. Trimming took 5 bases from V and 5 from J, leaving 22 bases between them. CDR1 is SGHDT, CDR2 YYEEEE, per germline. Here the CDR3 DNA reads TGTGCCAGCAGTCTACCAACGCCAGGGATTGGTGAGACCCAGTACTTC. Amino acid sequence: CASSLPTPGIGETQYF.

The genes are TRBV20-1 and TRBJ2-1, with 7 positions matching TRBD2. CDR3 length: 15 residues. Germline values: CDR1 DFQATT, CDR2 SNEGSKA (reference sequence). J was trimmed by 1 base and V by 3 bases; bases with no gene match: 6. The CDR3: CSASGLAASYNEQFF. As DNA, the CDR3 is TGCAGTGCTAGTGGTCTAGCGGCGTCCTACAATGAGCAGTTCTTC.

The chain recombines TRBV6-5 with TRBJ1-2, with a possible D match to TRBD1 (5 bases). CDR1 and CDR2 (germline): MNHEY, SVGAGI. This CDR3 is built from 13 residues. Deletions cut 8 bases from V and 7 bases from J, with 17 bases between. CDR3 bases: TGTGCCAGCCAAGTCAGAGGGGAGGGTGGCTACACCTTC. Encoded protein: CASQVRGEGGYTF.

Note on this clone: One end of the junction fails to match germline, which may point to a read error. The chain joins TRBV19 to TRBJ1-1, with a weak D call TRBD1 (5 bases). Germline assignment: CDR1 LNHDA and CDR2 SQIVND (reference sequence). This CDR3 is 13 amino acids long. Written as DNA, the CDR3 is TGTGCCAGTCAACCTTTCGACAGCCCTGAGGCTTTCTTT. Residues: CASQPFDSPEAFF.

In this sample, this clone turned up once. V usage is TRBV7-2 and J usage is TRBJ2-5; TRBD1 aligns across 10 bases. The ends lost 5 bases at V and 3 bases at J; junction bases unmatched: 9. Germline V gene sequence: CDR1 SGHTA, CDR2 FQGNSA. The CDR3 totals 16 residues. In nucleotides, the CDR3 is TGTGCCAGCAGCCACCCTCGGACAGGGGGAAAAGAGACCCAGTACTTC. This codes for CASSHPRTGGKETQYF.

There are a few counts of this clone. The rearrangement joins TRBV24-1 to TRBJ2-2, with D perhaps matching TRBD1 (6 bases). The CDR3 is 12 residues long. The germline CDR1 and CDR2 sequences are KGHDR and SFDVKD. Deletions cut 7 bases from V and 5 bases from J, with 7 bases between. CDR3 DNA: TGTGCCACCAGGGACAGAACCGGGGAGCTGTTTTTT. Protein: CATRDRTGELFF.

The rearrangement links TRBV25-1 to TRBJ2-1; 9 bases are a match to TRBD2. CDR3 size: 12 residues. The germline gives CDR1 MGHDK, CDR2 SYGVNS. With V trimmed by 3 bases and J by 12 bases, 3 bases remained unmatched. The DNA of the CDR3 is TGTGCCAGCAGTGATCTAGCGGGACGGCAGTTCTTC. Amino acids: CASSDLAGRQFF. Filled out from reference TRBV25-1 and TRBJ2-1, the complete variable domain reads EADIYQTPRYLVIGTGKKITLECSQTMGHDKMYWYQQDPGMELHLIHYSYGVNSTEKGDLSSESTVSRIRTEHFPLTLESARPSHTSQYLCASSDLAGRQFFGPGTRLTVL.

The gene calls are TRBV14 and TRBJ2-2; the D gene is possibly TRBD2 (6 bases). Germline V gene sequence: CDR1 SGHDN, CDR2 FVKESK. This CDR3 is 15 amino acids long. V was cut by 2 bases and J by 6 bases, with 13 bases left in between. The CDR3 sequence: CASSQLLGGAGELFF. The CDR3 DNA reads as TGTGCCAGCAGCCAATTATTGGGGGGTGCCGGGGAGCTGTTTTTT.

The CDR3 protein is CASSFPSPYEQYF. The CDR3 region has the DNA TGTGCCAGCAGTTTTCCTTCCCCCTACGAGCAGTACTTC. This rearrangement joins TRBV6-2 or TRBV6-3 to TRBJ2-7; D unclear. CDR3 length: 13 amino acids. Germline V lookup: CDR1 MNHEY, CDR2 SVGEGT. Trimming left V 4 bases short and J 2 bases short, with 9 bases between.

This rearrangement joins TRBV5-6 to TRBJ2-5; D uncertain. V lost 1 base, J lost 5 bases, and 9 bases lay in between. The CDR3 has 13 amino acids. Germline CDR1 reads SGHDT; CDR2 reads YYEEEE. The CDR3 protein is CASSLKTWETQYF. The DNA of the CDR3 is TGTGCCAGCAGCTTGAAGACATGGGAGACCCAGTACTTC.

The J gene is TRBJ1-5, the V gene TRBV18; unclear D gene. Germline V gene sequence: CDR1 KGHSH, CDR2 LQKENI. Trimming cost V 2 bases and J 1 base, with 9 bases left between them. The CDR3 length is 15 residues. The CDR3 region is CASSPSRVSNQPQHF. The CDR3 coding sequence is TGTGCCAGCTCACCAAGCCGGGTCAGCAATCAGCCCCAGCATTTT.

CDR3 DNA: TGTGCCAGCAATCGAGGGCCAGAGACCCAGTACTTC. Translation gives CASNRGPETQYF. This chain links TRBV28 with TRBJ2-5; TRBD2 is a possible D gene (5 bases). The V and J ends lost 7 bases and 4 bases respectively, with 10 bases between them. The CDR3 is made up of 12 amino acids. Looked up from germline, CDR1 is MDHEN and CDR2 is SYDVKM. The variable domain in full, with the rest retrieved from reference TRBV28 and TRBJ2-5, is DVKVTQSSRYLVKRTGEKVFLECVQDMDHENMFWYRQDPGLGLRLIYFSYDVKMKEKGDIPEGYSVSREKKERFSLILESASTNQTSMYLCASNRGPETQYFGPGTRLLVL.

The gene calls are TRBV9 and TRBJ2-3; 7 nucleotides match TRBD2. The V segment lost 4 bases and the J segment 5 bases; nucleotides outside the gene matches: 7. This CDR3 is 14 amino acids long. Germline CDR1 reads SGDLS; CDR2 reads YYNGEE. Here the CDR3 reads CASSPYTGGDTQYF. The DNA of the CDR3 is TGTGCCAGCAGCCCATATACGGGGGGAGATACGCAGTATTTT.